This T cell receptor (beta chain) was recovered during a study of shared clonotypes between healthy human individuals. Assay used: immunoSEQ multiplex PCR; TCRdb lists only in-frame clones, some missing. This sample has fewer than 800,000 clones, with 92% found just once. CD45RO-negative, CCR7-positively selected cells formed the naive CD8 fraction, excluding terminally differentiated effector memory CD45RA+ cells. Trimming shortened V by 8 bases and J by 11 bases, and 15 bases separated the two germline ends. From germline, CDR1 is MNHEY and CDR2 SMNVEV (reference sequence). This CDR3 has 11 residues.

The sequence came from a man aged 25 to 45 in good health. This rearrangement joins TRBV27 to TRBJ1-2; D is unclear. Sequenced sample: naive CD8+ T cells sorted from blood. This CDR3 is CASSGPPGYTF. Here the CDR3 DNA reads TGTGCCAGCTCCGGGCCCCCCGGATACACCTTC.